These T cell receptor beta chains were read from a single sample in a study of cytomegalovirus exposure and HLA in healthy donors. The repertoire was sequenced with immunoSEQ multiplex PCR; TCRdb's copy has only in-frame clones and lacks some. The repertoire holds approximately 150,000 clones, with about 66% as singletons. The specimen was PBMCs. Every receptor here comes from a male donor in good health and CMV-seronegative. Each CDR3 is given with its conserved first and last residue. The D gene is left open where the match is weak. For some rows the clone size is stated as once, few or many, or as a class when expanded; others skip it.

j_gene | v_gene | abundance | d_gene | CDR3nt | CDR3aa
TRBJ2-7 | TRBV5-6 | few | TRBD1 | TGTGCCAGCAGCCCCCGGGACAGGGTGGAGCAGTACTTC | CASSPRDRVEQYF
TRBJ1-3 | TRBV7-2 | NA | NA | TGTGCCAGCAGCACCAATCGGGGTAAACCTGGAAACACCATATATTTT | CASSTNRGKPGNTIYF
TRBJ2-5 | TRBV19 | NA | NA | TGTGCCAGTAGTATAGAAGAGGGGGACGAAGAGACCCAGTACTTC | CASSIEEGDEETQYF
TRBJ1-4 | TRBV19 | NA | TRBD1 | TGTGCCAGTAGTACCTCACCCAGCCAGGGGGCAACTAATGAAAAACTGTTTTTT | CASSTSPSQGATNEKLFF
TRBJ2-5 | TRBV7-9 | few | NA | TGTGCCAGCAGCTTAAGGGTAGGGGCCCGGGAGACCCAGTACTTC | CASSLRVGARETQYF
TRBJ1-1 | TRBV19 | NA | NA | TGTGCCAGTGCCCCGGACACGTTGAACACTGAAGCTTTCTTT | CASAPDTLNTEAFF
TRBJ1-6 | TRBV6-1 | few | NA | TGTGCCAGCCTCCTACGGGGTAATTCACCCCTCCACTTT | CASLLRGNSPLHF
TRBJ2-3 | TRBV9 | NA | TRBD1 | TGTGCCAGCAGCGTGGGGACAGGGGGCACAGATACGCAGTATTTT | CASSVGTGGTDTQYF
TRBJ1-1 | TRBV19 | few | NA | TGTGCCAGTAGTATACGGGTGAACACTGAAGCTTTCTTT | CASSIRVNTEAFF
TRBJ1-5 | TRBV6-1 | NA | NA | TGTGCCAGCAGTGAAAGTCCTGGCGGGGGGACTCGGGATACGCAGCATTTT | CASSESPGGGTRDTQHF
TRBJ2-7 | TRBV5-6 | NA | TRBD2 | TGTGCCAGCAGCTTATCGGGACTAGCGGGGGTCTACTACGAGCAGTACTTC | CASSLSGLAGVYYEQYF
TRBJ1-2 | TRBV4-3 | NA | TRBD1 | TGCGCCAGCAGCCAAGTCGGAAGGGACAGGGGGCGCATTGGCTACACCTTC | CASSQVGRDRGRIGYTF
TRBJ2-3 | TRBV19 | few | NA | TGTGCCAGTAGTATCAGCGGAGATACGCAGTATTTT | CASSISGDTQYF
TRBJ1-5 | TRBV19 | few | TRBD1 | TGTGCCAGTAGTATATACTCGACAGGGGAGGCTCAGCCCCAGCATTTT | CASSIYSTGEAQPQHF
TRBJ2-3 | TRBV2 | NA | NA | TGTGCCAGCAGTGAGAGGGGCGGGGCGAGCACAGATACGCAGTATTTT | CASSERGGASTDTQYF
TRBJ2-7 | TRBV14 | NA | NA | TGTGCCAGCAGCCAAGAGAGATACATCCAGCTATTGCGGTGCTACGAGCAGTACTTC | CASSQERYIQLLRCYEQYF
TRBJ1-2 | TRBV6-5 | NA | NA | TGTGCCAGCGCAAGGGGCTGGGGCTACACCTTC | CASARGWGYTF
TRBJ2-2 | TRBV9 | once | NA | TGTGCCAGCAGCGTAGACCACGGGGTAGACACCGGGGAGCTGTTTTTT | CASSVDHGVDTGELFF
TRBJ2-2 | TRBV6-6 | NA | TRBD2 | TGTGCCAGCAGTTTAACTAGCGGCAACACCGGGGAGCTGTTTTTT | CASSLTSGNTGELFF
TRBJ1-6 | TRBV7-6 | NA | NA | TGTGCCAGCAGCCTAGGGACAACCGATTCACCCCTCCACTTT | CASSLGTTDSPLHF
TRBJ2-3 | TRBV7-3 | NA | NA | TGTGCCAGCAGCTTACAGGGAACATCTACGGCGGATACGCAGTATTTT | CASSLQGTSTADTQYF
TRBJ2-1 | TRBV6-5 | NA | NA | TGTGCCAGCAGTTACTCGTACAGTATATCCTACAATGAGCAGTTCTTC | CASSYSYSISYNEQFF
TRBJ2-7 | TRBV11-2 | NA | TRBD2 | TGTGCCAGCAGCCCCCTAGCGGGGCTAAGCTCCTACGAGCAGTACTTC | CASSPLAGLSSYEQYF
TRBJ1-2 | TRBV9 | NA | TRBD1 | TGTGCCAGCAGCGTTACAGGGGAGTATGGCTACACCTTC | CASSVTGEYGYTF
TRBJ1-3 | TRBV19 | NA | NA | TGTGCCAGTCGGGGAGACATCTTCTCTGGAAACACCATATATTTT | CASRGDIFSGNTIYF
TRBJ2-3 | TRBV7-2 | few | TRBD2 | TGTGCCAGCAGCTTAGTGGCCGGACTAGCGGGAGGGGCGTATTTT | CASSLVAGLAGGAYF
TRBJ2-1 | TRBV19 | few | TRBD1 | TGTGCCAGTAGTCCCGGGACAGCATACAATGAGCAGTTCTTC | CASSPGTAYNEQFF
TRBJ1-3 | TRBV15 | few | NA | TGTGCCACCAGCAGAGATTCCGGGACAAACTCTGGAAACACCATATATTTT | CATSRDSGTNSGNTIYF
TRBJ1-4 | TRBV9 | NA | TRBD1 | TGTGCCAGCAGCGTAGGATGGGGACAGGGAACTGAAAAACTGTTTTTT | CASSVGWGQGTEKLFF
TRBJ1-1 | TRBV5-1 | NA | NA | TGCGCCAGCAGCTTGAGGCAGGGTCAGACTGAAGCTTTCTTT | CASSLRQGQTEAFF
TRBJ2-7 | TRBV29-1 | NA | TRBD1 | TGCAGCGCCGGTGGGACAGTCTACTACGAGCAGTACTTC | CSAGGTVYYEQYF
TRBJ1-2 | TRBV19 | NA | TRBD1 | TGTGCCAGTAGTAGAGGGGACAGGGGATATGGCTACACCTTC | CASSRGDRGYGYTF
TRBJ2-7 | TRBV5-1 | NA | TRBD1 | TGCGCCAGCGAGCCGGGAGACAGGGGTCTCTACGAGCAGTACTTC | CASEPGDRGLYEQYF
TRBJ2-5 | TRBV19 | NA | NA | TGTGCCAGTAGCCCCTCGGAGGGGGGGGGCGGGACCCAGTACTTC | CASSPSEGGGGTQYF
TRBJ2-5 | TRBV7-2 | NA | TRBD2 | TGTGCCAGCAGCTTCTTAGCGGGGGGGCCTTTTGAGACCCAGTACTTC | CASSFLAGGPFETQYF
TRBJ2-3 | TRBV7-2 | NA | NA | TGTGCCAGCATTCCCGACTCCGTTACGCAGTATTTT | CASIPDSVTQYF
TRBJ2-1 | TRBV6-1 | few | NA | TGTGCCAGCAGTGAAGAACCTAGCCAGCAGTTCTTC | CASSEEPSQQFF
TRBJ2-5 | TRBV2 | NA | TRBD1 | TGTGCCAGCCTTCGGACAGGGAGAAAAGAGACCCAGTACTTC | CASLRTGRKETQYF
TRBJ2-1 | TRBV5-4 | once | NA | TGTGCCAGCAGATTTACATGGGGGCCTTCCTACAATGAGCAGTTCTTC | CASRFTWGPSYNEQFF
TRBJ1-5 | TRBV6-5 | NA | NA | TGTGCCAGCCGATCGGACAGCCTTAGCAATCAGCCCCAGCATTTT | CASRSDSLSNQPQHF
TRBJ1-5 | TRBV19 | NA | NA | TGTGCCAGTAGCCGACAGGTCTGGGGCAATCAGCCCCAGCATTTT | CASSRQVWGNQPQHF
TRBJ2-7 | TRBV7-9 | NA | TRBD1 | TGTGCCAGCAGCTCCGGACAGGGGGTCTCCTACGAGCAGTACTTC | CASSSGQGVSYEQYF
TRBJ2-1 | TRBV19 | NA | NA | TGTGCCAGTAGCTGGACAGGGAGGGGCAATGAGCAGTTCTTC | CASSWTGRGNEQFF
TRBJ1-1 | TRBV9 | NA | NA | TGTGCCAGCAGCGTAGACGGGGGGGCTTTCGACACTGAAGCTTTCTTT | CASSVDGGAFDTEAFF
TRBJ1-1 | TRBV18 | NA | TRBD1 | TGTGCCAGCTCACCCACCGGGACAGGGGCGAACACTGAAGCTTTCTTT | CASSPTGTGANTEAFF
TRBJ1-1 | TRBV11-3 | NA | NA | TGTGCCAGCAGCCCCTGGACAGTGAACACTGAAGCTTTCTTT | CASSPWTVNTEAFF
TRBJ2-1 | TRBV5-1 | NA | NA | TGCGCCAGCAGCAGTGTCTGGCCCGCTTACAATGAGCAGTTCTTC | CASSSVWPAYNEQFF
TRBJ1-1 | TRBV28 | NA | TRBD1 | TGTGCCAGCAGCGGCGGACAGGACCGATCTGAAGCTTTCTTT | CASSGGQDRSEAFF
TRBJ1-6 | TRBV27 | NA | TRBD1 | TGTGCCAGCAGCCCCCTGCAGGGGGTGGGTTCACCCCTCCACTTT | CASSPLQGVGSPLHF
TRBJ1-4 | TRBV7-2 | NA | NA | TGTGCCAGCAGCTTAGAGGGACTGAGTAATGAAAAACTGTTTTTT | CASSLEGLSNEKLFF
TRBJ1-2 | TRBV7-6 | NA | TRBD1 | TGTGCCAGCAGCTTAACGGACAGGGCAGGCTATGGCTACACCTTC | CASSLTDRAGYGYTF
TRBJ2-5 | TRBV6-1 | NA | TRBD2 | TGTGCCAGCAGTGAAGTGGGGGGAGGGGAGACCCAGTACTTC | CASSEVGGGETQYF
TRBJ2-1 | TRBV7-9 | few | NA | TGTGCCAGCAGCTCCCTGGGGGGGGGCCTCTACAATGAGCAGTTCTTC | CASSSLGGGLYNEQFF